A few counts support the clone carrying this T cell receptor (beta chain). This sample is part of a study of control samples from healthy donors and cancer patients. V dropped 7 bases and J dropped 0 bases, with 13 bases sitting between them. CDR1 is MNHEY and CDR2 is SVGAGI in the germline V gene. The CDR3 spans 15 residues. Sequencing used immunoSEQ multiplex PCR; TCRdb keeps in-frame clones, though not all of them. The sample lists 55,000 to 85,000 clones, approximately 89% seen once, with approximately 18% in the top ten. The rearrangement joins TRBV6-5 to TRBJ1-5, with a tentative D call TRBD1 (6 bases). The sequenced sample consisted of PBMCs. The receptor was isolated from a man aged 55 to 70 with lung cancer. This CDR3 is CASILGGISNQPQHF. CDR3 nucleotide sequence: TGTGCCAGCATTCTAGGGGGGATTAGCAATCAGCCCCAGCATTTT.